These T cell receptor beta chains were read from a single sample in a study of blood T cell repertoires in COVID-19. The protocol was immunoSEQ multiplex PCR, while the TCRdb copy is restricted to in-frame clones and leaves out a portion. The sample holds 450,000 or so clones, nearly 90% seen once. The specimen sequenced was peripheral blood. All receptors come from a man between 18 and 29 years old with COVID-19, enrolled during active disease. Each CDR3 is given with its conserved first and last residue. Each record gives: V gene, D gene, J gene, clone size, CDR3 DNA, CDR3 protein. The D gene is left open where the match is weak. Expanded clones are given a class, and other clones once, few, many or no size at all.

TRBV11-3	-	TRBJ1-5	-	TGTGCCAGCAGCCCCCTCCCCCAGCATTTT	CASSPLPQHF
TRBV2	TRBD2	TRBJ2-1	-	TGTGCCAGCAGTGAAGCGGGAGGGAGAGTCCACAATGAGCAGTTCTTC	CASSEAGGRVHNEQFF
TRBV29-1	-	TRBJ1-1	few	TGCAGCGTTGAAAATCAGGCCCCTGAAGCTTTCTTT	CSVENQAPEAFF
TRBV27	-	TRBJ2-1	-	TGTGCCAGCAGTTTTAGCGTGGATGAGCAGTTCTTC	CASSFSVDEQFF
TRBV2	TRBD1	TRBJ2-7	-	TGTGCCAGCAGTGATCGGACAGGGGTCTACGAGCAGTACTTC	CASSDRTGVYEQYF
TRBV7-9	TRBD1	TRBJ2-2	-	TGTGCCAGCAGCCTAGGACAGGGGGTTATGGAGCTGTTTTTT	CASSLGQGVMELFF
TRBV5-1	TRBD1	TRBJ1-3	-	TGCGCCAGCAGCTCCCAGGGGGCTGGAAACACCATATATTTT	CASSSQGAGNTIYF
TRBV24-1	TRBD1	TRBJ2-3	-	TGTGCCACCAGTGACCTAACAGGGGGCAGCACAGATACGCAGTATTTT	CATSDLTGGSTDTQYF
TRBV19	TRBD1	TRBJ1-2	-	TGTGCCAGTAGAGACGGAGGGGGCTCCCACTATGGCTACACCTTC	CASRDGGGSHYGYTF
TRBV2	TRBD2	TRBJ2-1	-	TGTGCCAGCAGTGCAGCGGGAGTCTACAATGAGCAGTTCTTC	CASSAAGVYNEQFF
TRBV6-5	TRBD1	TRBJ2-7	once	TGTGCCAGCAGTTACCGGGGACAGGGGGGTGAGCAGTACTTC	CASSYRGQGGEQYF
TRBV5-1	TRBD2	TRBJ2-7	-	TGCGCCAGCAGGGGAAGGCTAGCGGGAGGATACGAGCAGTACTTC	CASRGRLAGGYEQYF
TRBV27	TRBD2	TRBJ2-3	-	TGTGCCAGCAGGCCTCTCCGCGGGGGGGTATTAACAGATACGCAGTATTTT	CASRPLRGGVLTDTQYF
TRBV19	TRBD1	TRBJ2-7	-	TGTGCCAGTAACGGTCCGGGACAGGGAGCGCTCGAGCAGTACTTC	CASNGPGQGALEQYF
TRBV18	-	TRBJ2-3	-	TGTGCCAGCTCACCGCTGGGCAGTCGCTTAAACACAGATACGCAGTATTTT	CASSPLGSRLNTDTQYF
TRBV3-1/TRBV3-2	-	TRBJ1-2	-	TGTGCCAGCAGCTATTCAGGGGATGGCTACACCTTC	CASSYSGDGYTF
TRBV7-2	-	TRBJ2-3	once	TGTGCCAGCAGCTTAACTCTTCAAGATACGCAGTATTTT	CASSLTLQDTQYF
TRBV14	TRBD1	TRBJ1-4	once	TGTGCCAGCAGCCGGGACAGGGCCCCGAATGAAAAACTGTTTTTT	CASSRDRAPNEKLFF
TRBV7-3	TRBD2	TRBJ2-1	-	TGTGCCAGCAGCTCTCTTGGACTAGCGGGAGTCAATGAGCAGTTCTTC	CASSSLGLAGVNEQFF
TRBV10-3	-	TRBJ1-2	-	TGTGCCATCAGTGAAGTAGATATGGACTATGGCTACACCTTC	CAISEVDMDYGYTF
TRBV7-9	TRBD1	TRBJ1-4	-	TGTGCCAGCAGCTCGCCGGGACAGGCGGTTGAAAAACTGTTTTTT	CASSSPGQAVEKLFF
TRBV10-3	TRBD2	TRBJ2-7	-	TGTGCCACAAATCTAGCGGGCTCCTACGAGCAGTACTTC	CATNLAGSYEQYF
TRBV23-1	TRBD2	TRBJ2-1	once	TGCGCCAGCAGAGGACTAGCGGGAGGTAACAATGAGCAGTTCTTC	CASRGLAGGNNEQFF
TRBV19	-	TRBJ1-5	-	TGTGCCAGTGCGAGGGTCCCCGGGCCCCAGCATTTT	CASARVPGPQHF
TRBV9	TRBD2	TRBJ2-1	-	TGTGCCAGCAGCCCTACTAGCGGGAGCTACAATGAGCAGTTCTTC	CASSPTSGSYNEQFF